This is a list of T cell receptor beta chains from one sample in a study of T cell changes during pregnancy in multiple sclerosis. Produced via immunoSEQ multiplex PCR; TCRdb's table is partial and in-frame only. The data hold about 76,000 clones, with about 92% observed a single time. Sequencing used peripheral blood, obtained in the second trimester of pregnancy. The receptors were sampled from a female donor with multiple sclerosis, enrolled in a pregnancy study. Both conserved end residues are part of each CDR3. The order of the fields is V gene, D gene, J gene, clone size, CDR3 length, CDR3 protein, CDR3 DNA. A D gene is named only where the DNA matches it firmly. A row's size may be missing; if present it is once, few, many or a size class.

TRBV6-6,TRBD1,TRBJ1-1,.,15,CASLPGTGVLTEAFF,TGTGCCAGCCTTCCCGGGACAGGGGTTTTAACTGAAGCTTTCTTT
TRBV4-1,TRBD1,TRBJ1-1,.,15,CASSQEPRTGRGAFF,TGCGCCAGCAGCCAAGAGCCACGGACAGGACGCGGTGCTTTCTTT
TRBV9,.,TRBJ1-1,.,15,CASSASDSLRTEAFF,TGTGCCAGCAGCGCCAGCGACAGCCTCCGAACTGAAGCTTTCTTT
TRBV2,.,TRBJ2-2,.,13,CASSTLATGELFF,TGTGCCAGCAGTACCCTGGCCACCGGGGAGCTGTTTTTT
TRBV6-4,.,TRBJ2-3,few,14,CASSDRQEADTQYF,TGTGCCAGCAGTGATCGGCAGGAAGCAGATACGCAGTATTTT
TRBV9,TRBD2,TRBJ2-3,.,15,CASSGASGVGDTQYF,TGTGCCAGCAGCGGAGCTAGCGGGGTCGGGGATACGCAGTATTTT
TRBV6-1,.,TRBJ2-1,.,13,CASMLAEYNEQFF,TGTGCCAGCATGCTAGCCGAGTACAATGAGCAGTTCTTC
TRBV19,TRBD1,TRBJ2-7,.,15,CASKAMDRAFYEQYF,TGTGCCAGTAAAGCCATGGACAGGGCTTTCTACGAGCAGTACTTC
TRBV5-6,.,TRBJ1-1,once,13,CASSLGGNTEAFF,TGTGCCAGCAGCTTGGGCGGTAACACTGAAGCTTTCTTT
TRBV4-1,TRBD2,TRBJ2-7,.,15,CASSPFEGGSDEQYF,TGCGCCAGCAGCCCCTTCGAAGGCGGGAGTGACGAGCAGTACTTC
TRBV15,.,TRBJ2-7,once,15,CATSRDLGGTYEQYF,TGTGCCACCAGCAGAGATCTAGGGGGAACCTACGAGCAGTACTTC
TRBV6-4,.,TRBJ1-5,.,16,CASSDSGPRGFQPQHF,TGTGCCAGCAGTGACTCCGGACCAAGGGGTTTTCAGCCCCAGCATTTT
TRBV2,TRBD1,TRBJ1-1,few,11,CASRTGAEAFF,TGTGCCAGCAGGACAGGGGCTGAAGCTTTCTTT
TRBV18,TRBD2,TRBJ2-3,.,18,CASSRQLAGAISTDTQYF,TGTGCCAGCTCACGGCAGCTAGCGGGGGCCATTAGCACAGATACGCAGTATTTT
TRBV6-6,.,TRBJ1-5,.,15,CASSPGSGSNQPQHF,TGTGCCAGCAGTCCCGGCAGCGGAAGCAATCAGCCCCAGCATTTT
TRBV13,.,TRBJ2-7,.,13,CASSSPRVSEQYF,TGTGCCAGCAGCTCCCCCAGGGTGAGCGAGCAGTACTTC
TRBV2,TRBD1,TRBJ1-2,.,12,CASNGQGFGYTF,TGTGCCAGCAACGGACAGGGTTTCGGCTACACCTTC
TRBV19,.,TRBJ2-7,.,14,CASSGRGSSYEQYF,TGTGCCAGTAGTGGCAGGGGTTCTTCCTACGAGCAGTACTTC
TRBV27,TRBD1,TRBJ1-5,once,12,CASSRQGQPQHF,TGTGCCAGCAGCAGACAGGGGCAGCCCCAGCATTTT
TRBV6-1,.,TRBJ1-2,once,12,CASQGLRGGYTF,TGTGCCAGCCAGGGACTGCGTGGTGGCTACACCTTC
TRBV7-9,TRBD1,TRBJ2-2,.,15,CASSRGQGSTGELFF,TGTGCCAGCAGCCGGGGACAGGGGTCCACCGGGGAGCTGTTTTTT
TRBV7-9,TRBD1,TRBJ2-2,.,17,CASSPSPGQPNTGELFF,TGTGCCAGCAGCCCCTCCCCGGGACAGCCAAACACCGGGGAGCTGTTTTTT
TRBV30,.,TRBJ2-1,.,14,CAWSSGTPDNEQFF,TGTGCCTGGAGCTCAGGGACACCGGACAATGAGCAGTTCTTC
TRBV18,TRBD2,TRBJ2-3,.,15,CASSLAGGSTDTQYF,TGTGCCAGCTCCTTAGCGGGAGGGAGCACAGATACGCAGTATTTT
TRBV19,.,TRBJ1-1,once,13,CASTAGRNTEAFF,TGTGCCAGTACCGCAGGAAGGAACACTGAAGCTTTCTTT
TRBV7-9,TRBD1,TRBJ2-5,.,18,CASSSHEAAPGQKETQYF,TGTGCCAGCAGCTCCCACGAGGCGGCTCCGGGACAGAAAGAGACCCAGTACTTC
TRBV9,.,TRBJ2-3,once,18,CASSVRGAGDEGTDTQYF,TGTGCCAGCAGCGTGAGGGGGGCGGGGGACGAGGGCACAGATACGCAGTATTTT
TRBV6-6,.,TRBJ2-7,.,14,CASSADGSYYEQYF,TGTGCCAGCAGTGCCGACGGGTCGTACTACGAGCAGTACTTC
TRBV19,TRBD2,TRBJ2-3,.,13,CASSRDYTDTQYF,TGTGCCAGTAGCAGGGACTACACAGATACGCAGTATTTT
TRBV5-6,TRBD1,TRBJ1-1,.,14,CASSMGTGVSEAFF,TGTGCCAGCAGCATGGGGACAGGCGTATCGGAAGCTTTCTTT
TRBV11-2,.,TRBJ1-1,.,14,CASSLRARGIGTFF,TGTGCCAGCAGCTTAAGGGCCAGGGGCATCGGAACTTTCTTT
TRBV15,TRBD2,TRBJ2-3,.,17,CATSGLPSGSSTDTQYF,TGTGCCACCAGCGGGTTACCTAGCGGGTCTAGCACAGATACGCAGTATTTT
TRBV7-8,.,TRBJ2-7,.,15,CASSPSRGVFYEQYF,TGTGCCAGCAGCCCCTCTCGCGGGGTGTTCTACGAGCAGTACTTC
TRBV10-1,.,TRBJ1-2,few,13,CASSEGAAGGYTF,TGCGCCAGCAGTGAGGGGGCAGCTGGGGGCTACACCTTC
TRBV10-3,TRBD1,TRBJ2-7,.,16,CAISDRGTGAPYEQYF,TGTGCCATCAGTGATCGGGGGACAGGGGCGCCCTACGAGCAGTACTTC
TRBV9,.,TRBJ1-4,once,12,CASGSWDEKLFF,TGTGCCAGCGGTAGCTGGGATGAAAAACTGTTTTTT